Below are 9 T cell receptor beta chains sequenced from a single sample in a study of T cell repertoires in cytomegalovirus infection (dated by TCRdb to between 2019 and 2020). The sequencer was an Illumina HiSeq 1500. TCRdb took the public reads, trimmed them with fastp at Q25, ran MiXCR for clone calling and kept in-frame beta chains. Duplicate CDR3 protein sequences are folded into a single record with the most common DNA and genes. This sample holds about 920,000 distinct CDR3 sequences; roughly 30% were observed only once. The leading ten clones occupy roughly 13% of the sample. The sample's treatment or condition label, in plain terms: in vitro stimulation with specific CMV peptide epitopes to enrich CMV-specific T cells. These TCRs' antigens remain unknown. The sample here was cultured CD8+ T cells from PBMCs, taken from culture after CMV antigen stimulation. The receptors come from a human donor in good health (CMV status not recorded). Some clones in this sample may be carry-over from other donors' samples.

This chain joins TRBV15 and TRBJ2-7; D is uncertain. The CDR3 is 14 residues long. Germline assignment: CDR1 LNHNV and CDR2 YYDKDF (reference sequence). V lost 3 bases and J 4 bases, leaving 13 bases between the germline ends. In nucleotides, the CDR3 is TGTGCCACCAGCAGGGAAGGACCCGCGTACGAGCAGTACTTC. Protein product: CATSREGPAYEQYF.

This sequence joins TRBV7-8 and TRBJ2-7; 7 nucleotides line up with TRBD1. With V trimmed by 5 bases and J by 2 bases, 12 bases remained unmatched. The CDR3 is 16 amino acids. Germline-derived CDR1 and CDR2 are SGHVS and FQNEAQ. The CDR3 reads CASSEDQGVNTYEQYF. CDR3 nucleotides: TGTGCCAGCAGCGAAGATCAGGGGGTGAACACCTACGAGCAGTACTTC.

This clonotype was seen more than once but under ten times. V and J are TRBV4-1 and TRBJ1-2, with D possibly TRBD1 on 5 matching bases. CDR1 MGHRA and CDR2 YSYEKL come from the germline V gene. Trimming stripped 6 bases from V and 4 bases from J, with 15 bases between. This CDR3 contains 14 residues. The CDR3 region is CASSLEGSVYGYTF. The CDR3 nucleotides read TGCGCCAGCAGTCTAGAGGGGTCGGTCTATGGCTACACCTTC.

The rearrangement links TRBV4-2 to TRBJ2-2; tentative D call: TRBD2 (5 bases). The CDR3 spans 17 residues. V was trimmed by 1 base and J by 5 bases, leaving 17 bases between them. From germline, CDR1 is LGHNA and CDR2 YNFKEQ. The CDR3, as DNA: TGTGCCAGCAGCCAAGCCGGGTCGGGGAAAGGTACCGGGGAGCTGTTTTTT. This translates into CASSQAGSGKGTGELFF.

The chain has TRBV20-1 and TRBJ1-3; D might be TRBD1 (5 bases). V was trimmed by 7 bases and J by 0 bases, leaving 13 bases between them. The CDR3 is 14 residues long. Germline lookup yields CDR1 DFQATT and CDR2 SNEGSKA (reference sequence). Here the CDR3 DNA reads TGCAGTGTCAGGGATCCCTCCTCTGGAAACACCATATATTTT. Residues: CSVRDPSSGNTIYF.

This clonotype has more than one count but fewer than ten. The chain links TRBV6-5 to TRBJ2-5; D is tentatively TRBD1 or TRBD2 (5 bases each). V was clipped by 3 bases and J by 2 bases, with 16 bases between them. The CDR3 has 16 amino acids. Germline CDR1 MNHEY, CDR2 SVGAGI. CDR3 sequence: CASSYPPGTHQETQYF. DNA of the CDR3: TGTGCCAGCAGTTATCCTCCCGGGACGCATCAAGAGACCCAGTACTTC.

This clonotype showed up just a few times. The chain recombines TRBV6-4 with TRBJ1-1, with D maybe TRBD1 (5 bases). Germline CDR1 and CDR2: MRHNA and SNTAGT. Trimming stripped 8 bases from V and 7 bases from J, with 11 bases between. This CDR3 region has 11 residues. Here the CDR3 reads CASRDGHEAFF. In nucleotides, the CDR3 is TGTGCCAGCCGGGACGGGCATGAAGCTTTCTTT.

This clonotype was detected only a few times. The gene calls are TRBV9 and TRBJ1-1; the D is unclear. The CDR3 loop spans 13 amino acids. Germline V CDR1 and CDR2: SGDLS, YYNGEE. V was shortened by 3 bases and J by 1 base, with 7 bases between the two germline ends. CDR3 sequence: CASSGLPNTEAFF. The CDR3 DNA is TGTGCCAGCAGCGGTTTGCCGAACACTGAAGCTTTCTTT.

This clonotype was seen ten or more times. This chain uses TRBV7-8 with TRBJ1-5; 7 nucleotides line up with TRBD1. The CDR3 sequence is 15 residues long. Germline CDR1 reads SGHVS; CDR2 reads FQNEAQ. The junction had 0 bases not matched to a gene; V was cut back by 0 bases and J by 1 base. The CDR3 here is CASSLATGSNQPQHF. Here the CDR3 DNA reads TGTGCCAGCAGCTTAGCGACAGGGAGCAATCAGCCCCAGCATTTT.